This TCR beta chain was recovered during a study of naive and memory T cell subsets. By sample share, this clonotype is medium-sized (0.01 to 0.1%). The beta constant-region primer was an equimolar mix of two oligonucleotides covering TRBC1 and TRBC2. TCRdb re-called the UMI-ligation and nested PCR reads with MiXCR, one entry per CDR3 protein. In the table there are under 35,000 distinct CDR3 sequences, about 10% of which are singletons. Trimming removed 5 bases at V and 6 bases at J, with 11 bases between. CDR3 length: 13 residues. Sequences were obtained from effector memory CD4+ T cells from blood. Subset defined: effector memory, CD45RA- CD27-. The TCR originated in a human donor in good health. The gene calls are TRBV12-3 or TRBV12-4 and TRBJ2-4, with D possibly matching TRBD1 (6 bases). The CDR3 DNA reads as TGTGCCAGCAGTACAGGACAGTCAAACATTCAGTACTTC. Protein product: CASSTGQSNIQYF.